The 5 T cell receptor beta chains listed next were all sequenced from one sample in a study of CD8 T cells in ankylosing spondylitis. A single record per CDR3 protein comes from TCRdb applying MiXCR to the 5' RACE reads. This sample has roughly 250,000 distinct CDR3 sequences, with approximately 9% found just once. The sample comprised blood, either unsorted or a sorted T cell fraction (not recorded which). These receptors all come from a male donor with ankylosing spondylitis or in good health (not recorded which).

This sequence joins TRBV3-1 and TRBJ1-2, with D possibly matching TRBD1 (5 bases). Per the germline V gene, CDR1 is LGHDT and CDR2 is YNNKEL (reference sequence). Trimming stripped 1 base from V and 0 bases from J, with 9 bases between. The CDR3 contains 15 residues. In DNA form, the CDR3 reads TGTGCCAGCAGCCAAGGGGGACCAACTAACTATGGCTACACCTTC. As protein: CASSQGGPTNYGYTF.

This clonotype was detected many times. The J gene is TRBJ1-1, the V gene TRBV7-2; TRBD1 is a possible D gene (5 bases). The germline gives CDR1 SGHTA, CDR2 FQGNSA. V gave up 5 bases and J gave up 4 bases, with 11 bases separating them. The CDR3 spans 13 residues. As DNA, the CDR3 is TGTGCCAGCAGCGTCCAGGGCGGCACTGAAGCTTTCTTT. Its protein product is CASSVQGGTEAFF.

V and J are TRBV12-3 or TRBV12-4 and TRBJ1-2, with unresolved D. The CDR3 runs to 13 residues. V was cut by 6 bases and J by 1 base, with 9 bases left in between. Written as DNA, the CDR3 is TGTGCCAGCAGCCGACCAAATAACTATGGCTACACCTTC. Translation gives CASSRPNNYGYTF.

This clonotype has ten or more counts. CDR3: CAISDLQGTGNQPQHF. CDR3 DNA sequence: TGTGCCATCAGTGACCTACAGGGAACGGGCAATCAGCCCCAGCATTTT. The chain links TRBV10-3 to TRBJ1-5; possible D gene TRBD1, 6 bases. V was trimmed by 3 bases and J by 2 bases, leaving 14 bases between them. Germline CDR1 ENHRY, CDR2 SYGVKD. CDR3 size: 16 residues.

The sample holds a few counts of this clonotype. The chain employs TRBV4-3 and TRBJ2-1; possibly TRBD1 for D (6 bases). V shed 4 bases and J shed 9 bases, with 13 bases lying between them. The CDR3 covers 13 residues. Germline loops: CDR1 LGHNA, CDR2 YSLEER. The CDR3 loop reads CASSPTGKGEQFF. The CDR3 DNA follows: TGCGCCAGCAGCCCCACAGGGAAAGGTGAGCAGTTCTTC.